The 32 T cell receptor beta chains reported below all come from one sample, sequenced in a study of shared clonotypes between healthy human individuals. TCRdb keeps only in-frame clones here, not all; method: immunoSEQ multiplex PCR. Of approximately 500,000 clones listed, roughly 95% were seen once; the top ten hold roughly 0.06%. Sequencing used naive CD4+ T cells sorted from blood. Subset here: CD45RA+ positively selected. All receptors come from a woman between 25 and 40 years old in good health.

This chain uses TRBV5-1 with TRBJ1-5, with D perhaps TRBD1 (6 bases). CDR1 and CDR2 (germline): SGHRS, YFSETQ. The CDR3 length is 16 residues. The germline V and J ends were trimmed by 0 bases and 1 base, with 11 bases remaining between them. In nucleotides, the CDR3 is TGCGCCAGCAGCTTGGCTGGGCAGGGGAGCAATCAGCCCCAGCATTTT. Protein product: CASSLAGQGSNQPQHF.

The chain recombines TRBV27 with TRBJ1-5; 9 bases agree with TRBD1. The CDR3 length is 15 residues. Unmatched junction bases numbered 6, after V lost 8 bases and J lost 1 base. Germline V gene lookup returns CDR1 MNHEY and CDR2 SMNVEV (reference sequence). CDR3 sequence reads: CASGRGQGSNQPQHF. The CDR3 DNA is TGTGCCAGCGGGAGGGGACAGGGCAGCAATCAGCCCCAGCATTTT.

This clone was counted once. Other DNA variants within this sample encode the same CDR3. CDR3 residues: CASSLLTGSSYEQYF. As DNA, the CDR3 is TGCGCCAGCAGCTTGCTGACGGGATCCTCCTACGAGCAGTACTTC. The V and J genes are TRBV5-1 and TRBJ2-7, with TRBD2 as a possible D gene (5 bases). V lost 1 base and J 0 bases, leaving 11 bases between the germline ends. Germline CDR1 and CDR2: SGHRS and YFSETQ. The CDR3 is made up of 15 amino acids.

V and J are TRBV5-1 and TRBJ2-1; 8 nucleotides line up with TRBD2. The CDR3 has 16 amino acids. V lost 5 bases to trimming and J lost 4 bases; unmatched junction nucleotides: 11. CDR1 SGHRS and CDR2 YFSETQ come from the germline V gene. CDR3 in amino acids: CASRNLAGHPYNEQFF. CDR3 in DNA: TGCGCCAGCAGAAACCTAGCGGGTCACCCATACAATGAGCAGTTCTTC.

This clone has a single count. The chain employs TRBV11-3 and TRBJ2-2, with 7 positions matching TRBD1. CDR3 length: 20 amino acids. J lost 3 bases, V lost 5 bases, and 21 bases had no gene match. Germline lookup yields CDR1 SGHNT and CDR2 YENEEA. The CDR3 protein is CASSLQESTSTGDHTGELFF. CDR3 in DNA: TGTGCCAGCAGCCTCCAAGAATCCACGAGTACAGGGGACCACACCGGGGAGCTGTTTTTT.

This clone was found once. The chain carries TRBV19 and TRBJ1-1, with D possibly matching TRBD1 (6 bases). The germline gives CDR1 LNHDA, CDR2 SQIVND (reference sequence). The CDR3 sequence is 14 residues long. V lost 2 bases and J lost 4, with 11 bases in between. In DNA form, the CDR3 reads TGTGCCAGTAGTATAAACAGGGTGATCACTGAAGCTTTCTTT. Translation gives CASSINRVITEAFF.

V usage is TRBV7-2 and J usage is TRBJ2-3; no reliable D call. The V gene's germline CDR1 is SGHTA and CDR2 FQGNSA. V shed 2 bases and J shed 5 bases, with 14 bases lying between them. The CDR3 is 15 amino acids. CDR3 residues: CASSLLGVVLDTQYF. The CDR3 DNA sequence: TGTGCCAGCAGCTTACTTGGTGTGGTGTTAGATACGCAGTATTTT.

This clone has only one observation. The chain has TRBV9 and TRBJ1-1, with D hard to call. CDR3 length: 15 residues. The ends were cut back, 0 bases at V and 5 bases at J, with 14 bases in the middle. Germline V CDR1 and CDR2: SGDLS, YYNGEE. CDR3 amino acids: CASSVVTGWGTEAFF. In DNA, the CDR3 is TGTGCCAGCAGCGTAGTAACGGGTTGGGGAACTGAAGCTTTCTTT. The variable domain in full, completed from reference TRBV9 and TRBJ1-1, reads DSGVTQTPKHLITATGQRVTLRCSPRSGDLSVYWYQQSLDQGLQFLIQYYNGEERAKGNILERFSAQQFPDLHSELNLSSLELGDSALYFCASSVVTGWGTEAFFGQGTRLTVV.

This rearrangement joins TRBV7-8 to TRBJ2-7; D is perhaps TRBD2 (5 bases). With 1 base removed from V and 7 bases from J, the gap between germline ends came to 17 bases. CDR3 size: 15 residues. Germline V lookup: CDR1 SGHVS, CDR2 FQNEAQ. CDR3 nucleotides: TGTGCCAGCAGCTTAGTTGGTGGGAGTAGGATGGAGCAGTACTTC. It translates to CASSLVGGSRMEQYF.

In this sample, this clone turned up once. This chain connects TRBV6-1 to TRBJ2-5, with a tentative D call TRBD1 (6 bases). This CDR3 region has 13 residues. V was shortened by 6 bases and J by 5 bases, with 13 bases between the two germline ends. The V gene's germline CDR1 is MNHNS and CDR2 SASEGT. The CDR3 sequence is CASSPGAAETQYF. The DNA of the CDR3 is TGTGCCAGCAGCCCAGGGGCAGCGGAGACCCAGTACTTC.

This chain joins TRBV5-5 and TRBJ2-7, with unresolved D. Trimming cost V 3 bases and J 4 bases, with 8 bases left between them. The CDR3 extends over 12 amino acids. The V gene's germline CDR1 is SGHKS and CDR2 YYEKEE (reference sequence). This chain's CDR3 is CASSWTDYEQYF. The CDR3 DNA reads TGTGCCAGCAGCTGGACCGATTACGAGCAGTACTTC.

The DNA for the CDR3 is TGTGCCAGCAGCTTGGAAGGGACAGGGCGACGAAACACCATATATTTT. This codes for CASSLEGTGRRNTIYF. V and J are TRBV11-2 and TRBJ1-3, with 9 bases matching TRBD1. The CDR3 has 16 amino acids. Trimming cost V 3 bases and J 5 bases; bases outside gene matches: 8. In germline, CDR1 is SGHAT, CDR2 FQNNGV. The variable domain in full, completed from reference TRBV11-2 and TRBJ1-3, reads EAGVAQSPRYKIIEKRQSVAFWCNPISGHATLYWYQQILGQGPKLLIQFQNNGVVDDSQLPKDRFSAERLKGVDSTLKIQPAKLEDSAVYLCASSLEGTGRRNTIYFGEGSWLTVV.

This clone appeared once. At the DNA level, this CDR3 is encoded by other sequences in the same sample as well. The chain has TRBV5-1 and TRBJ2-5; D might be TRBD1 (5 bases). Germline V gene sequence: CDR1 SGHRS, CDR2 YFSETQ. The CDR3 consists of 14 residues. Trimming removed 0 bases at V and 2 bases at J, with 8 bases between. The CDR3 nucleotides read TGCGCCAGCAGCTTGGCAGGGAATCAAGAGACCCAGTACTTC. Its protein product is CASSLAGNQETQYF.

The chain has TRBV11-2 and TRBJ1-1; 7 nucleotides agree with TRBD1. The CDR3 loop spans 15 amino acids. Per germline, CDR1 SGHAT and CDR2 FQNNGV. Trimming cost V 2 bases and J 8 bases; bases outside gene matches: 11. CDR3 loop: CASSLLRGRGLEAFF. CDR3 coding DNA: TGTGCCAGCAGCTTACTTCGTGGAAGGGGGCTCGAAGCTTTCTTT.

The chain recombines TRBV28 with TRBJ2-7; no clear D. Germline CDR1 is MDHEN and CDR2 is SYDVKM. This CDR3 has 14 amino acids. Trimming took off 4 bases at V and 2 bases at J, with 12 bases between the two ends. The CDR3 DNA sequence: TGTGCCAGCAGTTCCGCGACCCGACCCTACGAGCAGTACTTC. As protein: CASSSATRPYEQYF.

This chain joins TRBV7-2 and TRBJ2-1; 9 nucleotides agree with TRBD1. The CDR3 length is 16 residues. Looked up from germline, CDR1 is SGHTA and CDR2 is FQGNSA. After removal of 1 base from V and 6 bases from J, the junction contained 7 bases not matched to a gene. CDR3 in amino acids: CASSLGDRVKGNEQFF. CDR3 DNA sequence: TGTGCCAGCAGCTTAGGGGACAGGGTAAAAGGCAATGAGCAGTTCTTC.

V and J are TRBV28 and TRBJ1-5; D remains unclear. The germline V gene has CDR1 MDHEN and CDR2 SYDVKM. Between the trimmed V and J ends, which lost 3 bases and 3 bases, there was a span of 12 bases. This CDR3 spans 15 amino acids. The chain's CDR3 is CASSFPDINNQPQHF. Here the CDR3 DNA reads TGTGCCAGCAGTTTCCCCGACATAAACAATCAGCCCCAGCATTTT.

The gene calls are TRBV27 and TRBJ2-1; 7 nucleotides align to TRBD1. Trimming at V came to 1 base and at J to 2 bases, leaving 8 bases not matched to a gene. Germline loops: CDR1 MNHEY, CDR2 SMNVEV (reference sequence). The CDR3 runs to 17 residues. The CDR3 coding sequence is TGTGCCAGCAGTTTATATTCTACCGGGACAGCCTACAATGAGCAGTTCTTC. Its protein product is CASSLYSTGTAYNEQFF.

The V gene is TRBV4-1, the J gene TRBJ2-7; D call uncertain. V was pared by 1 base and J by 0 bases, with 10 bases between. This CDR3 has 15 amino acids. CDR1 and CDR2 from the germline V gene are MGHRA and YSYEKL. The CDR3 protein is CASSQGNRNSYEQYF. The DNA of the CDR3 is TGCGCCAGCAGCCAAGGAAACAGAAACTCCTACGAGCAGTACTTC.

This clone was observed a few times. Other DNA sequences in the sample encode the same CDR3. The chain joins TRBV5-1 to TRBJ2-7, with TRBD1 matching over 9 bases. Looked up from germline, CDR1 is SGHRS and CDR2 is YFSETQ. The CDR3 totals 14 residues. The ends lost 0 bases at V and 2 bases at J; junction bases unmatched: 0. This chain's CDR3 is CASSLGQGAYEQYF. The DNA for the CDR3 is TGCGCCAGCAGCTTGGGACAGGGGGCCTACGAGCAGTACTTC.

V is TRBV18 and J is TRBJ2-5, with TRBD2 as a possible D gene (5 bases). Germline V lookup: CDR1 KGHSH, CDR2 LQKENI. Trimming took off 0 bases at V and 5 bases at J, with 10 bases between the two ends. There are 14 residues in the CDR3. CDR3 nucleotides: TGTGCCAGCTCACCACCCGGCAGGAGGGAGACCCAGTACTTC. It codes for CASSPPGRRETQYF.

The genes are TRBV5-1 and TRBJ2-3; tentatively, D is TRBD1 or TRBD2 (5 bases each). The V end was cut by 3 bases, the J end by 3 bases, with 11 bases between. Germline V gene sequence: CDR1 SGHRS, CDR2 YFSETQ. The length of the CDR3 is 14 residues. The CDR3 DNA reads TGCGCCAGCAGCTCCGGGACGAGAACAGATACGCAGTATTTT. Translated, it gives CASSSGTRTDTQYF.

This clone appeared a few times. The V call is TRBV11-2, the J call TRBJ1-1; D is unresolved. In germline, CDR1 is SGHAT, CDR2 FQNNGV. CDR3 length: 12 residues. V was clipped by 1 base and J by 10 bases, with 10 bases between them. The CDR3 here is CASSLAGVSAFF. The CDR3 DNA reads as TGTGCCAGCAGCTTAGCCGGGGTTTCAGCTTTCTTT.

This clone was found a few times. The CDR3 loop is CASSFERGQPQHF. The CDR3 DNA reads as TGTGCCAGCAGCTTTGAGAGGGGCCAGCCCCAGCATTTT. V gene TRBV12-1 combines with J gene TRBJ1-5. TRBV12-1 is recorded as a pseudogene. The CDR3 is 13 residues long.

V and J are TRBV29-1 and TRBJ2-3, with 7 bases aligning to TRBD2. The CDR3 is made up of 15 amino acids. With 4 bases clipped from V and 0 bases from J, the junction kept 7 bases outside the gene matches. Germline loops: CDR1 SQVTM, CDR2 ANQGSEA. The CDR3 nucleotides are TGCAGCGTTGGGGCTAGCGGTCTTAGCACAGATACGCAGTATTTT. Translation gives CSVGASGLSTDTQYF.

The genes are TRBV20-1 and TRBJ2-7; no reliable D call. Trimming cost V 4 bases and J 2 bases, with 6 bases left between them. CDR3 length: 11 amino acids. Germline V gene sequence: CDR1 DFQATT, CDR2 SNEGSKA (reference sequence). This CDR3 is CSAIATYEQYF. The CDR3 DNA is TGCAGTGCTATTGCAACCTACGAGCAGTACTTC.

The J gene is TRBJ2-5, the V gene TRBV23-1, with 7 bases that match TRBD2. TRBV23-1 is filed as an ORF, its function uncertain. This CDR3 is built from 20 residues. Trimming cost V 1 base and J 1 base; bases outside gene matches: 18. The CDR3 region is CASSQCVGISAGEGQETQYF. Here the CDR3 DNA reads TGCGCCAGCAGTCAATGCGTCGGTATTTCGGCGGGAGAGGGCCAAGAGACCCAGTACTTC.

The chain uses TRBV9 and TRBJ2-3; no clear D. With 0 bases removed from V and 2 bases from J, the gap between germline ends came to 10 bases. This CDR3 spans 15 amino acids. The germline CDR1 and CDR2 sequences are SGDLS and YYNGEE. The CDR3 reads CASSVGGGYTDTQYF. As DNA, the CDR3 is TGTGCCAGCAGCGTAGGTGGCGGATACACAGATACGCAGTATTTT.

The chain is built from TRBV30 and TRBJ1-3; tentative D call: TRBD1 (6 bases). The CDR3 is made up of 16 amino acids. The ends were cut back, 5 bases at V and 0 bases at J, with 17 bases in the middle. The germline gives CDR1 GTSNPN, CDR2 SVGIG (reference sequence). The CDR3 region has the DNA TGTGCCTGGGTCCCCCAGGGGCGGGACTCTGGAAACACCATATATTTT. Protein: CAWVPQGRDSGNTIYF.

The rearrangement links TRBV6-5 to TRBJ2-7; 7 bases are a match to TRBD1. The germline CDR1 and CDR2 sequences are MNHEY and SVGAGI. The ends lost 6 bases at V and 1 base at J; junction bases unmatched: 3. There are 13 residues in the CDR3. The DNA for the CDR3 is TGTGCCAGCAGACCAGGGGGATCCTACGAGCAGTACTTC. Amino acid sequence: CASRPGGSYEQYF.

Comments on this clone: This specimen includes other DNA sequences encoding the same CDR3. The CDR3 is CASSPTSGGPYEQYF. The CDR3 bases are TGTGCCAGCTCACCGACTAGCGGGGGGCCCTACGAGCAGTACTTC. This chain links TRBV18 with TRBJ2-7, with 13 bases matching TRBD2. The CDR3 has 15 amino acids. In germline, CDR1 is KGHSH, CDR2 LQKENI. The V and J ends lost 3 bases and 2 bases, in that order; junction bases with no gene match: 1.

V gene TRBV10-3 combines with J gene TRBJ2-6; 7 nucleotides agree with TRBD1. This CDR3 is built from 17 residues. The V gene's germline CDR1 is ENHRY and CDR2 SYGVKD. The ends lost 4 bases at V and 0 bases at J; junction bases unmatched: 6. The CDR3 loop reads CAISGPGQSSGANVLTF. In nucleotides, the CDR3 is TGTGCCATCAGTGGACCGGGACAGAGCTCTGGGGCCAACGTCCTGACTTTC.